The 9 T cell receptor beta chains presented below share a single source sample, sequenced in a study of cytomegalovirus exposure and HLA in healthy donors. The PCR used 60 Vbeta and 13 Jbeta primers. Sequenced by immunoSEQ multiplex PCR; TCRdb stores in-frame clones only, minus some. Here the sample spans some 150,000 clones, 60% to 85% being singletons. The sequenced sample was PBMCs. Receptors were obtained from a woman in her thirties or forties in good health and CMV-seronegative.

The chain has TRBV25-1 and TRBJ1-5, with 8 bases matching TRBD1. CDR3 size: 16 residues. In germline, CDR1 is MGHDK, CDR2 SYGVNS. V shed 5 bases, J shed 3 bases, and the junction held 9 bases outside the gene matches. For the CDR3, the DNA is TGTGCCAGCAGTCCGAGGGGGACAGGATACAATCAGCCCCAGCATTTT. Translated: CASSPRGTGYNQPQHF.

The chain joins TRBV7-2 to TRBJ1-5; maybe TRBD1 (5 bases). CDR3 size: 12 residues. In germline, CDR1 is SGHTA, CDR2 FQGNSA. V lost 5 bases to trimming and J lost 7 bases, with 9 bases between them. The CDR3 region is CASSVQGQPQHF. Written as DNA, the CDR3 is TGTGCCAGCAGCGTCCAGGGCCAGCCCCAGCATTTT.

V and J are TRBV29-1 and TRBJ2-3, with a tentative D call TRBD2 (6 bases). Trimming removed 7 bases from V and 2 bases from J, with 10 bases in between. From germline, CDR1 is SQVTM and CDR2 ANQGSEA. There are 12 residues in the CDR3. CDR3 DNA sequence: TGCAGCGGTGGGGGGAACACAGATACGCAGTATTTT. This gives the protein CSGGGNTDTQYF.

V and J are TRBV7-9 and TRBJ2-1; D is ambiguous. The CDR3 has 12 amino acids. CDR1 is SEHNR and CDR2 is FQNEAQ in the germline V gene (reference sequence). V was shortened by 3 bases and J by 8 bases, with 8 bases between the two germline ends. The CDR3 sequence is CASSFVTYEQFF. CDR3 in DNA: TGTGCCAGCAGCTTTGTAACATATGAGCAGTTCTTC.

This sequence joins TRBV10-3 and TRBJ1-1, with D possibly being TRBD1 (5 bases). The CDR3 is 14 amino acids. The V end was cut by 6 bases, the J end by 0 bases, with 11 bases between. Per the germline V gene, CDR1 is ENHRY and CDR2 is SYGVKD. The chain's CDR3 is CAISLGGVNTEAFF. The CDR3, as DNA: TGTGCCATCAGCCTGGGGGGGGTGAACACTGAAGCTTTCTTT.

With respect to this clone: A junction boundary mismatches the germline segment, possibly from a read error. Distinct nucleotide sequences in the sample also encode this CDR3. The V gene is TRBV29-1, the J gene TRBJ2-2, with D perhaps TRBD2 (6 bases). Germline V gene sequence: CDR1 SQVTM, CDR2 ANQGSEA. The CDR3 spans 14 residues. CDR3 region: CSVEVAENTGELFF. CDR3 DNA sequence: TGCAGTGTTGAAGTAGCGGAGAACACCGGGGAGCTGTTTTTT.

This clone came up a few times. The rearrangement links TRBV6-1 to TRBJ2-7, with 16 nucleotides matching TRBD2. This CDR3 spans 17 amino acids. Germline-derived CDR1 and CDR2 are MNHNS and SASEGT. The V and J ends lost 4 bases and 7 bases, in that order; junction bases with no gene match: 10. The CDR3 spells CASSAYGTSGREEEQYF. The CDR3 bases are TGTGCCAGCAGTGCTTATGGGACTAGCGGGAGGGAGGAAGAGCAGTACTTC.

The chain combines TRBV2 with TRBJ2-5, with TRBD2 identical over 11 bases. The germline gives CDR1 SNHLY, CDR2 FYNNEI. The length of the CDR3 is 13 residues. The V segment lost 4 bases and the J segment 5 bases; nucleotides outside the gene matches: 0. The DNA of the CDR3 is TGTGCCAGCAGTGCTAGCGGGGGGGAGACCCAGTACTTC. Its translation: CASSASGGETQYF.

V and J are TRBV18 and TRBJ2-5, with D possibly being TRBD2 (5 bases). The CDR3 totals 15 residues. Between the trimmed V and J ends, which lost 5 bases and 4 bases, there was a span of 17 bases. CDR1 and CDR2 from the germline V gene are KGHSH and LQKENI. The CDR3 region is CASSGARVRGETQYF. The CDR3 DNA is TGTGCCAGCTCAGGAGCGAGGGTCCGGGGAGAGACCCAGTACTTC.